This T cell receptor (beta chain) was obtained from a study of shared clonotypes between healthy human individuals. Assay: immunoSEQ multiplex PCR; the TCRdb copy retains only in-frame clones and omits some. Of 2 million to 2.5 million clones listed, just over 90% were seen once; the top ten hold about 0.39%. The junction had 4 bases not matched to a gene; V was cut back by 8 bases and J by 4 bases. The CDR3 consists of 13 residues. The germline gives CDR1 MNHEY, CDR2 SMNVEV (reference sequence). Points from the study as a whole: Specimens sampled were limited to blood, with tissue repertoires likely differing.

This clone appeared a single time. Antigen: not known. Those who donated, Caucasian adults without exception, all lived in Nashville, Tennessee. The TCR was taken from a man younger than 35 in good health. Some clones in this sample may be carry-over from other donors' samples. Sequenced sample: naive CD4+ T cells from PBMCs. Documented subset: CD45RA+ positively selected. The chain is built from TRBV27 and TRBJ2-1; 8 bases line up with TRBD1. The CDR3 reads CASSGTGYNEQFF. The CDR3, as DNA: TGTGCCAGCTCAGGGACAGGTTACAATGAGCAGTTCTTC.